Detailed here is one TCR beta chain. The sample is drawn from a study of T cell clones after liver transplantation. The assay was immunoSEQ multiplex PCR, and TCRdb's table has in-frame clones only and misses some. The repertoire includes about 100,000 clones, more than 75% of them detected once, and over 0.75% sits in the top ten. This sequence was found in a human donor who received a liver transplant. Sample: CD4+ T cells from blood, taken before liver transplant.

CDR3 protein: CASRGLAGGEDEQFF. In DNA form, the CDR3 reads TGTGCCAGTAGGGGGCTCGCGGGGGGCGAGGATGAGCAGTTCTTC. The chain links TRBV6-5 to TRBJ2-1; possibly TRBD2 for D (8 bases). Trimming removed 9 bases from V and 8 bases from J, with 23 bases in between. Per germline, CDR1 MNHEY and CDR2 SVGAGI. The CDR3 sequence is 15 residues long.